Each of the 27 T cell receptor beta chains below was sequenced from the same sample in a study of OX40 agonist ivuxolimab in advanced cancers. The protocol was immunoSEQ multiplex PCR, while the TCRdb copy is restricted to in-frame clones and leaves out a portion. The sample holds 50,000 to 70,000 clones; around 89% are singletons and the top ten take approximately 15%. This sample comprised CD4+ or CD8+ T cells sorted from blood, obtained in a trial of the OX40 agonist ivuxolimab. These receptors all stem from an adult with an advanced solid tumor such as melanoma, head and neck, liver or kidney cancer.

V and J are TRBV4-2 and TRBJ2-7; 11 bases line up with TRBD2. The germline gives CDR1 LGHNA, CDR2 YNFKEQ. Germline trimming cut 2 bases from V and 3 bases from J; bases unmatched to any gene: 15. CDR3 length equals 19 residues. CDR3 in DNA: TGTGCCAGCAGCCAATATACAGGGACGGTAGCGGGAGGGGACTACGAGCAGTACTTC. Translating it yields CASSQYTGTVAGGDYEQYF.

The CDR3 DNA follows: TGCGCCAGCATCCGGGACAGGGGGCGAAGTGAGCAGTTCTTC. Translation gives CASIRDRGRSEQFF. The rearrangement links TRBV5-1 to TRBJ2-1, with 12 positions matching TRBD1. This CDR3 contains 14 residues. V shed 6 bases and J 9 bases; nucleotides not matched to a gene: 7. In germline, CDR1 is SGHRS, CDR2 YFSETQ. Full variable domain (remainder filled in from reference TRBV5-1 and TRBJ2-1): KAGVTQTPRYLIKTRGQQVTLSCSPISGHRSVSWYQQTPGQGLQFLFEYFSETQRNKGNFPGRFSGRQFSNSRSEMNVSTLELGDSALYLCASIRDRGRSEQFFGPGTRLTVL.

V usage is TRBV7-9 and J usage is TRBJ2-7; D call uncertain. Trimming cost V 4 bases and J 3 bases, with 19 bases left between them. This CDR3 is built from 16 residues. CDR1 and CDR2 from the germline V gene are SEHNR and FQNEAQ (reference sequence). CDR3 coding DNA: TGTGCCAGCAGCTCCTCAACCTCTACCTTCTTCTACGAGCAGTACTTC. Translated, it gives CASSSSTSTFFYEQYF.

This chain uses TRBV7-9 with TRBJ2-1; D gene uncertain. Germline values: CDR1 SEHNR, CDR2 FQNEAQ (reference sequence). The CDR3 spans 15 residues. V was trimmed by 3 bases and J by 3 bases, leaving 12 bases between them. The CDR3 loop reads CASSFTGSIYNEQFF. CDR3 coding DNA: TGTGCCAGCAGCTTTACCGGGTCGATCTACAATGAGCAGTTCTTC. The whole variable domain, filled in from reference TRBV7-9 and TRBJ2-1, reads DTGVSQNPRHKITKRGQNVTFRCDPISEHNRLYWYRQTLGQGPEFLTYFQNEAQLEKSRLLSDRFSAERPKGSFSTLEIQRTEQGDSAMYLCASSFTGSIYNEQFFGPGTRLTVL.

The CDR3 DNA reads as TGTGCCAGCAGAGGCCTAGCGGGACGGGCTGATACGCAGTATTTT. This codes for CASRGLAGRADTQYF. The chain is built from TRBV2 and TRBJ2-3; 9 bases are a match to TRBD2. The junction had 10 bases not matched to a gene; V was cut back by 6 bases and J by 6 bases. In germline, CDR1 is SNHLY, CDR2 FYNNEI. This CDR3 has 15 residues.

CDR3 nucleotide sequence: TGTGCCAGCAGCGTTCGACAGGGGGCTGGGAACGAGCAGTACTTC. Translating gives CASSVRQGAGNEQYF. This rearrangement joins TRBV13 to TRBJ2-7; the match to TRBD1 covers 10 bases. Trimming took 5 bases from V and 5 from J; bases not matched to a gene: 9. Germline V lookup: CDR1 PRHDT, CDR2 FYEKMQ (reference sequence). The CDR3 sequence is 15 residues long.

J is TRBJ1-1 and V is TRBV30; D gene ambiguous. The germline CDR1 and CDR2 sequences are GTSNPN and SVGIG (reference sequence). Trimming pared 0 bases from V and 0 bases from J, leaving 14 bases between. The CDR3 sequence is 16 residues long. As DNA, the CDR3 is TGTGCCTGGAGTGTATGGACGAAGTCCATGAACACTGAAGCTTTCTTT. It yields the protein CAWSVWTKSMNTEAFF.

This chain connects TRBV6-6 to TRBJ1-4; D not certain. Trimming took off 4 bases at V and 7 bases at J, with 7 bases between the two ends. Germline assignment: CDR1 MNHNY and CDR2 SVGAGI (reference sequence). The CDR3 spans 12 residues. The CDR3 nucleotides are TGTGCCAGCAGTTCCGCGAGTGAAAAACTGTTTTTT. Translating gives CASSSASEKLFF.

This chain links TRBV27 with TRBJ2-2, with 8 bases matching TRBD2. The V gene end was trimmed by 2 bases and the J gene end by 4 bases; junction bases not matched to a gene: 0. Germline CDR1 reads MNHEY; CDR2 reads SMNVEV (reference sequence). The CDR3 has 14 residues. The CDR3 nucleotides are TGTGCCAGCAGTTTACGGGGGGGCACCGGGGAGCTGTTTTTT. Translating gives CASSLRGGTGELFF.

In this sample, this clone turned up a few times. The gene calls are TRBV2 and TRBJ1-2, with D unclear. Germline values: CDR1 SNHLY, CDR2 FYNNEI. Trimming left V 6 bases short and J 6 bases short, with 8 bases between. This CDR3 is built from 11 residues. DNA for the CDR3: TGTGCCAGCAGAGGAGAGCATGGCTACACCTTC. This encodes CASRGEHGYTF.

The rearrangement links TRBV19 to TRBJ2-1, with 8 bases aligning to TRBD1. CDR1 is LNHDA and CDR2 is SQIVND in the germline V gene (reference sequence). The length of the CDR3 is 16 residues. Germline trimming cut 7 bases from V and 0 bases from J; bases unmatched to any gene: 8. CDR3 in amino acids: CASNVRDRSSYNEQFF. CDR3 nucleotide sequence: TGTGCCAGTAATGTCCGGGACAGGAGCTCCTACAATGAGCAGTTCTTC.

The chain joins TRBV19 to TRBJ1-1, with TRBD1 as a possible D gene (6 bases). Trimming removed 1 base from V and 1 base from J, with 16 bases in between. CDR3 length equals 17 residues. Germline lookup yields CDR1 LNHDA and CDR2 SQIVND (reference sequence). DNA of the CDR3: TGTGCCAGTAGTATAGGGGGGCGTTGGGGACAGAACACTGAAGCTTTCTTT. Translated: CASSIGGRWGQNTEAFF.

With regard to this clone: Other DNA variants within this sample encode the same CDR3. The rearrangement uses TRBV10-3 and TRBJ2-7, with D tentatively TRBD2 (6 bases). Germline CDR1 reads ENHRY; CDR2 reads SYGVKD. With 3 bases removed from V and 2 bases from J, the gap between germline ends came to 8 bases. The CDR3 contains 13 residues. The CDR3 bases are TGTGCCATCAGTGATAGCGGTCCCTACGAGCAGTACTTC. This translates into CAISDSGPYEQYF.

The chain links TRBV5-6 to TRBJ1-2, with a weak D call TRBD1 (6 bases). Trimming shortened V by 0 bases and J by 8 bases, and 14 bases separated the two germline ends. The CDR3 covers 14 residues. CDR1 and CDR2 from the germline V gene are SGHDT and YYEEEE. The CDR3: CASSLEDRSNGYTF. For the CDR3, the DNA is TGTGCCAGCAGCTTGGAGGACAGAAGTAACGGCTACACCTTC.

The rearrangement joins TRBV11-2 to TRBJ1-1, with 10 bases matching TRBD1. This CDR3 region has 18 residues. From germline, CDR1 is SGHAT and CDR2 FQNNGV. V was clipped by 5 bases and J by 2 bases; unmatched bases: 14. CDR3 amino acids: CASSTSPGQGYGNTEAFF. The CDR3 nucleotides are TGTGCCAGCAGCACCTCCCCGGGACAGGGGTACGGAAACACTGAAGCTTTCTTT.

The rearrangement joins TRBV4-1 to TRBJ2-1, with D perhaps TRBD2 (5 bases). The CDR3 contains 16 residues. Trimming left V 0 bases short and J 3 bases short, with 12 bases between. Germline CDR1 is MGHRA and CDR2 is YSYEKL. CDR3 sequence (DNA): TGCGCCAGCAGCCAAGACGCTAGCTCCCTCTACAATGAGCAGTTCTTC. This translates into CASSQDASSLYNEQFF.

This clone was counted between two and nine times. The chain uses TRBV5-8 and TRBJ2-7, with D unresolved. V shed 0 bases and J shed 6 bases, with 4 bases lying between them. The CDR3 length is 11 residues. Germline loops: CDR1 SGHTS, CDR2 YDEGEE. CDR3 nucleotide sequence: TGTGCCAGCAGCTTGGCGGTCGAGCAGTACTTC. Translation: CASSLAVEQYF.

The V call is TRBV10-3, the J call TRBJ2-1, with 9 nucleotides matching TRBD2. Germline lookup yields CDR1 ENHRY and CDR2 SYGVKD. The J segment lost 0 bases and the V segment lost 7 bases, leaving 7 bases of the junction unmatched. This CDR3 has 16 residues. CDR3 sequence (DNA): TGTGCCATCAAGTGGGATAGCGGGAGCTCCTACAATGAGCAGTTCTTC. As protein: CAIKWDSGSSYNEQFF.

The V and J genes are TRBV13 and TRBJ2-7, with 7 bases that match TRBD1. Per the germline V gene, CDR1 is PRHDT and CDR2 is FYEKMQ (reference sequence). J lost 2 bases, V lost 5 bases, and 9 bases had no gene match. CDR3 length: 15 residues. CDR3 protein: CASSQGQGEPYEQYF. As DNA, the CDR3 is TGTGCCAGCAGCCAGGGGCAGGGGGAACCCTACGAGCAGTACTTC.

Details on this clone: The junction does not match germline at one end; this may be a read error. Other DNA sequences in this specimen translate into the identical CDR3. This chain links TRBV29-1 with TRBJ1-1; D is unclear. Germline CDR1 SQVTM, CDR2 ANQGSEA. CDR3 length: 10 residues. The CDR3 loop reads CSVETTEAFF. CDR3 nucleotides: TGCAGCGTTGAAACCACTGAAGCTTTTTTT.

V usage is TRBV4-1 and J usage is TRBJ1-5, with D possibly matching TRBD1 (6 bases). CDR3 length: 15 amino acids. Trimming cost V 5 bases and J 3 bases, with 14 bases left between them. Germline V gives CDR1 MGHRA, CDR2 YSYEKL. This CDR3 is CASSKLTGLNQPQHF. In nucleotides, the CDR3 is TGCGCCAGCAGCAAATTAACAGGGCTCAATCAGCCCCAGCATTTT.

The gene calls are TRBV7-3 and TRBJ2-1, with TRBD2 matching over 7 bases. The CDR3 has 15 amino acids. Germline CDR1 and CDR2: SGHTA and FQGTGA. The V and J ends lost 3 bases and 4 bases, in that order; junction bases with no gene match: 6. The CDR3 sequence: CASSFERDGYNEQFF. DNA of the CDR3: TGTGCCAGCAGCTTCGAGCGGGATGGGTACAATGAGCAGTTCTTC.

CDR3 region: CASSLEGGGYNEQFF. In nucleotides, the CDR3 is TGTGCCAGCAGCTTAGAGGGGGGTGGCTACAATGAGCAGTTCTTC. The chain uses TRBV13 and TRBJ2-1; D tentatively fits TRBD1 or TRBD2 (6 bases each). Trimming shortened V by 1 base and J by 3 bases, and 10 bases separated the two germline ends. The CDR3 loop spans 15 amino acids. From germline, CDR1 is PRHDT and CDR2 FYEKMQ (reference sequence).

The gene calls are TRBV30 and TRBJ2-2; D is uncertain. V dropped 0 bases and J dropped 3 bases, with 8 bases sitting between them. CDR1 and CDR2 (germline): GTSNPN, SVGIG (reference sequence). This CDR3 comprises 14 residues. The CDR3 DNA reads TGTGCCTGGAGTGTGGGTCTGGACACCGGGGAGCTGTTTTTT. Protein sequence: CAWSVGLDTGELFF.

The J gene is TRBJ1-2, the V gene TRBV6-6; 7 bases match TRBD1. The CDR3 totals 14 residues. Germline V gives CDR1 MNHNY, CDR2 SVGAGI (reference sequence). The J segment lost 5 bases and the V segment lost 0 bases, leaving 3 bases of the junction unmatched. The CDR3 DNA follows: TGTGCCAGCAGTTACTCCCCAGGGGGGTATGGCTACACCTTC. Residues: CASSYSPGGYGYTF.

In nucleotides, the CDR3 is TGTGCCAGCAGCGGACAGTACAATGAGCAGTTCTTC. Translated, it gives CASSGQYNEQFF. V gene TRBV7-3 combines with J gene TRBJ2-1, with D perhaps matching TRBD1 (6 bases). V lost 5 bases and J lost 4, with 6 bases in between. The CDR3 loop spans 12 amino acids. In germline, CDR1 is SGHTA, CDR2 FQGTGA.

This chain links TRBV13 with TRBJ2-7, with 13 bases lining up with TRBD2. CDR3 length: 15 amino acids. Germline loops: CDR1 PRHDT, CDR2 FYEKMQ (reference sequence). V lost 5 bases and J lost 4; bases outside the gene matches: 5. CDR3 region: CASSEGTSGTYEQYF. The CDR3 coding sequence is TGTGCCAGCAGCGAAGGGACTAGCGGGACTTACGAGCAGTACTTC.